A single sample is the source of the 24 T cell receptor delta chains below, sequenced in a study of Vδ1+ human thymocytes. General study points: In the thymus, TRG and TRD repertoires looked highly polyclonal with Gaussian CDR3 lengths.

RNA was extracted from the cells and then reverse transcribed. Pooled V-gene forward primers with one constant-region reverse primer generated the CDR3 amplicons by multiplex PCR. TCRdb re-called the multiplex PCR reads with CATT. The sample consists of 70,000 or so delta-chain clones, approximately 37% of them appearing once. No antigens are known for them. Sequencing was performed on Vdelta1+ gamma-delta thymocytes from the thymus. Documented subset: FACS-sorted CD3+ TCRalphabeta- TCRVdelta1+ TCRVdelta2- thymocytes. The source of these receptors is a boy under two years old who had congenital heart surgery.

V usage is TRDV1 and J usage is TRDJ1; the match to TRDD3 covers 8 bases. J gave up 1 base and V 4 bases, and 20 bases lay outside the gene matches. The germline gives CDR1 TSWWSYY, CDR2 QGS. This CDR3 is built from 20 residues. CDR3: CALGGHRLPTPGGPTDKLIF. CDR3 DNA: TGTGCTCTTGGGGGCCACCGCCTTCCGACTCCTGGGGGACCCACCGATAAACTCATCTTT.

The rearrangement links TRDV1 to TRDJ1; the match to TRDD3 covers 7 bases. With 5 bases clipped from V and 1 base from J, the junction kept 7 bases outside the gene matches. Germline values: CDR1 TSWWSYY, CDR2 QGS. CDR3 length: 15 residues. The CDR3 bases are TGTGCTCTTGGGAAGGCTGGGGGGCCCACCGATAAACTCATCTTT. Translation: CALGKAGGPTDKLIF.

This chain links TRDV1 with TRDJ1, with 8 bases lining up with TRDD3. V lost 3 bases and J lost 4; bases outside the gene matches: 37. Per germline, CDR1 TSWWSYY and CDR2 QGS. The CDR3 spans 25 residues. The CDR3 spells CALGDPSISYATGGSKGRQGDKLIF. The CDR3, as DNA: TGTGCTCTTGGGGACCCCTCAATCTCCTACGCTACTGGGGGTTCCAAAGGGCGACAGGGCGATAAACTCATCTTT.

The table lists this clone with a few counts. The gene calls are TRDV1 and TRDJ1, with D maybe TRDD3 (6 bases). Germline values: CDR1 TSWWSYY, CDR2 QGS. V was pared by 2 bases and J by 0 bases, with 13 bases between. This CDR3 comprises 16 residues. For the CDR3, the DNA is TGTGCTCTTGGGGAAAAGTTCGGATACCACACCGATAAACTCATCTTT. Protein product: CALGEKFGYHTDKLIF.

The genes are TRDV1 and TRDJ1; TRDD3 matches at 11 bases. This CDR3 has 19 residues. The junction had 10 bases not matched to a gene; V was cut back by 1 base and J by 0 bases. Germline CDR1 and CDR2: TSWWSYY and QGS. This CDR3 is CALGEPWGIPHLYTDKLIF. The CDR3 DNA reads as TGTGCTCTTGGGGAACCCTGGGGGATACCCCACCTGTACACCGATAAACTCATCTTT.

The chain couples TRDV1 to TRDJ1; D not resolved. Trimming removed 1 base at V and 2 bases at J, with 26 bases between. Germline assignment: CDR1 TSWWSYY and CDR2 QGS. There are 20 residues in the CDR3. CDR3 sequence (DNA): TGTGCTCTTGGGGAACCCCAATCCAACGGTGGCGTACTGCCAACCGATAAACTCATCTTT. Translation: CALGEPQSNGGVLPTDKLIF.

This clone was seen a few times. V and J are TRDV1 and TRDJ1, with 8 bases fitting TRDD3. V gave up 3 bases and J gave up 0 bases; unmatched junction bases: 21. Germline CDR1 is TSWWSYY and CDR2 is QGS. The CDR3 sequence is 21 residues long. CDR3 protein: CALGDLFLAGGRREYTDKLIF. CDR3 bases: TGTGCTCTTGGGGACTTATTCCTAGCTGGGGGACGACGAGAGTACACCGATAAACTCATCTTT.

The sample holds a few counts of this clone. The chain links TRDV1 to TRDJ1; no reliable D call. V gave up 0 bases and J gave up 5 bases, with 10 bases separating them. The CDR3 contains 14 residues. Germline CDR1 reads TSWWSYY; CDR2 reads QGS. The CDR3 is CALGELYPLDKLIF. The CDR3 bases are TGTGCTCTTGGGGAACTATACCCACTGGATAAACTCATCTTT.

About this clone: Other nucleotide sequences from this sample produce the same CDR3. This sequence joins TRDV1 and TRDJ1; 9 bases map to TRDD3. The CDR3 contains 19 residues. V dropped 1 base and J dropped 0; count of bases not matched to a gene: 12. The V gene's germline CDR1 is TSWWSYY and CDR2 QGS. This CDR3 reads CALGEHSPSGDTYTDKLIF. The CDR3 DNA reads as TGTGCTCTTGGGGAACATTCACCGTCTGGGGATACGTACACCGATAAACTCATCTTT.

This clone turned up a few times. V is TRDV2 and J is TRDJ1; 9 positions agree with TRDD3. Germline V CDR1 and CDR2: GEAIGNYY, EKD. CDR3 size: 19 residues. The V gene end was trimmed by 1 base and the J gene end by 0 bases; junction bases not matched to a gene: 14. The CDR3 protein is CACDTLPGDTKGYTDKLIF. CDR3 nucleotide sequence: TGTGCCTGTGACACGTTACCTGGGGATACGAAAGGATACACCGATAAACTCATCTTT.

This clone came up a few times. The chain employs TRDV1 and TRDJ1; the D gene is possibly TRDD3 (5 bases). The CDR3 runs to 15 residues. Per germline, CDR1 TSWWSYY and CDR2 QGS. V lost 0 bases, J lost 7 bases, and 15 bases lay in between. The CDR3 region is CALGELRRDLAKLIF. The CDR3, as DNA: TGTGCTCTTGGGGAACTTCGCCGGGATTTGGCTAAACTCATCTTT.

This clone has just a few counts. The chain has TRDV1 and TRDJ1, with 13 bases aligning to TRDD3. The CDR3 runs to 17 residues. Looked up from germline, CDR1 is TSWWSYY and CDR2 is QGS. J lost 5 bases, V lost 0 bases, and 6 bases had no gene match. Written as DNA, the CDR3 is TGTGCTCTTGGGGAACTCACAACTGGGGGATACGGAGATAAACTCATCTTT. Residues: CALGELTTGGYGDKLIF.

This clone was seen more than once but under ten times. The rearrangement uses TRDV1 and TRDJ1, with D perhaps matching TRDD2 or TRDD3 (8 bases each). Germline values: CDR1 TSWWSYY, CDR2 QGS. This CDR3 contains 19 residues. V shed 2 bases and J shed 4 bases, with 26 bases lying between them. The CDR3 DNA follows: TGTGCTCTTGGGGAATTTTCTTCCTACGTGGGGGATCCGGACGATAAACTCATCTTT. Translation gives CALGEFSSYVGDPDDKLIF.

The table lists this clone with a count of one. The chain employs TRDV1 and TRDJ1; D might be TRDD3 (6 bases). The CDR3 covers 16 residues. Germline V gives CDR1 TSWWSYY, CDR2 QGS. The germline V and J ends were trimmed by 2 bases and 2 bases, with 15 bases remaining between them. Here the CDR3 reads CALGERMRGLTDKLIF. CDR3 nucleotide sequence: TGTGCTCTTGGGGAAAGGATGAGGGGATTGACCGATAAACTCATCTTT.

V usage is TRDV1 and J usage is TRDJ1; D perhaps matches TRDD2 (5 bases). The V end lost 0 bases, the J end lost 0 bases, and 23 bases lay between the germline ends. From germline, CDR1 is TSWWSYY and CDR2 QGS. This CDR3 is 20 amino acids long. In DNA form, the CDR3 reads TGTGCTCTTGGGGAACTCCTACCTAAGGGTCCCGGAGGGTACACCGATAAACTCATCTTT. As protein: CALGELLPKGPGGYTDKLIF.

The V call is TRDV1, the J call TRDJ1, with D maybe TRDD3 (5 bases). Per the germline V gene, CDR1 is TSWWSYY and CDR2 is QGS. The CDR3 is 18 amino acids. Trimming left V 0 bases short and J 8 bases short, with 25 bases between. The CDR3 DNA follows: TGTGCTCTTGGGGAACTGGAGTTCCCTGTACCCCGGGGGGTCAAACTCATCTTT. This translates into CALGELEFPVPRGVKLIF.

The chain joins TRDV1 to TRDJ1, with D unresolved. Germline CDR1 and CDR2: TSWWSYY and QGS. V was trimmed by 5 bases and J by 8 bases, leaving 18 bases between them. The length of the CDR3 is 14 residues. The CDR3 bases are TGTGCTCTTGGGCCCCCTTACTTCGACTTAAAACTCATCTTT. Translation: CALGPPYFDLKLIF.

This clone was seen only a few times. The V gene is TRDV1, the J gene TRDJ1; tentatively, D is TRDD2 (6 bases). The CDR3 consists of 24 residues. Germline V gene sequence: CDR1 TSWWSYY, CDR2 QGS. The V gene lost 3 bases and the J gene lost 0 bases, with 38 bases spanning the gap. The CDR3 DNA reads as TGTGCTCTTGGGGATAGTCCTTCGACCTTCCGCATCCACTCGGGGAGGGGAAACACCGATAAACTCATCTTT. Its translation: CALGDSPSTFRIHSGRGNTDKLIF.

A note on this clone: Additional DNA sequences in this sample encode the identical CDR3. This sequence joins TRDV1 and TRDJ1; D is undetermined. Germline values: CDR1 TSWWSYY, CDR2 QGS. The V and J ends lost 5 bases and 0 bases respectively, with 22 bases between them. This CDR3 spans 18 amino acids. Here the CDR3 reads CALGLYHRRPLHTDKLIF. CDR3 DNA: TGTGCTCTTGGGTTATACCATCGACGGCCACTGCACACCGATAAACTCATCTTT.

This clone has a single count. V is TRDV1 and J is TRDJ1; D perhaps matches TRDD2 (5 bases). V lost 3 bases, J lost 2 bases, and 13 bases lay in between. CDR3 length equals 15 residues. CDR1 and CDR2 (germline): TSWWSYY, QGS. The CDR3 sequence: CALGDSLPPTDKLIF. The CDR3 coding sequence is TGTGCTCTTGGGGACAGCCTACCTCCTACCGATAAACTCATCTTT.

This rearrangement joins TRDV1 to TRDJ1; D gene unclear. The CDR3 length is 24 residues. Per the germline V gene, CDR1 is TSWWSYY and CDR2 is QGS. The ends were cut back, 1 base at V and 0 bases at J, with 36 bases in the middle. CDR3 loop: CALGEPRGLRPTDLKVPHTDKLIF. CDR3 nucleotide sequence: TGTGCTCTTGGGGAACCCCGAGGACTACGCCCGACTGATTTGAAGGTCCCCCACACCGATAAACTCATCTTT.

The table lists this clone with a few counts. The chain has TRDV1 and TRDJ1; TRDD3 agrees at 10 bases. V was pared by 7 bases and J by 0 bases, with 29 bases of the junction left unmatched. This CDR3 region has 23 residues. CDR1 TSWWSYY and CDR2 QGS come from the germline V gene. CDR3 residues: CALECPRWSYEDLGDNHTDKLIF. The CDR3 DNA reads TGTGCTCTTGAGTGCCCTCGGTGGTCCTACGAAGATCTGGGGGATAACCACACCGATAAACTCATCTTT.

The rearrangement links TRDV1 to TRDJ1; D perhaps matches TRDD3 (6 bases). The CDR3 sequence is 18 residues long. With 0 bases removed from V and 2 bases from J, the gap between germline ends came to 19 bases. Germline CDR1 TSWWSYY, CDR2 QGS. CDR3 sequence (DNA): TGTGCTCTTGGGGAACTCCCACCACGTGCGATACGAACCGATAAACTCATCTTT. Amino acids: CALGELPPRAIRTDKLIF.

This clone was observed many times. The same CDR3 can be traced to other DNA sequences in this sample. V usage is TRDV2 and J usage is TRDJ1; 8 bases fit TRDD3. Germline CDR1 GEAIGNYY, CDR2 EKD. This CDR3 contains 18 residues. V lost 0 bases to trimming and J lost 0 bases; unmatched junction nucleotides: 11. CDR3 in DNA: TGTGCCTGTGACACCCAAAAGCTCCTGGGGGAGTACACCGATAAACTCATCTTT. Translated, it gives CACDTQKLLGEYTDKLIF.